The next 9 T cell receptor beta chains were all read from a single sample in a study of identical twins. TCRdb redid the calling of the 5' RACE reads with MiXCR, one entry per CDR3 protein. Among roughly 490,000 distinct CDR3 sequences listed, roughly 13% were seen once. The same data also went into a second study, on yellow fever vaccine responses in identical twins.

The sequenced sample consisted of CD4+ T cells sorted from blood. Receptors originate from a woman younger than 35 in good health.

The rearrangement joins TRBV12-3 or TRBV12-4 to TRBJ2-1, with 9 bases matching TRBD2. This CDR3 is built from 14 residues. Germline trimming cut 3 bases from V and 9 bases from J; bases unmatched to any gene: 6. CDR3 nucleotide sequence: TGTGCCAGCAGTTTTGGCGGGGGGGCAGCTGAGCAGTTCTTC. This encodes CASSFGGGAAEQFF.

The CDR3 sequence is CASSPEAGALPYEQYF. The CDR3 bases are TGTGCCAGCAGCCCAGAGGCGGGGGCCCTCCCTTACGAGCAGTACTTC. The genes are TRBV7-2 and TRBJ2-7, with D tentatively TRBD2 (7 bases). V was cut by 5 bases and J by 4 bases, with 21 bases left in between. Per the germline V gene, CDR1 is SGHTA and CDR2 is FQGNSA. This CDR3 contains 16 residues.

V is TRBV20-1 and J is TRBJ1-5, with no clear D. Trimming removed 3 bases from V and 3 bases from J, with 12 bases in between. The CDR3 is 14 residues long. Germline loops: CDR1 DFQATT, CDR2 SNEGSKA (reference sequence). CDR3 nucleotides: TGCAGTGCTAGTCTGGTACCGCACAATCAGCCCCAGCATTTT. Translating it yields CSASLVPHNQPQHF.

The chain combines TRBV7-9 with TRBJ2-1, with TRBD1 matching over 9 bases. Unmatched junction bases numbered 4, after V lost 2 bases and J lost 5 bases. This CDR3 region has 15 residues. Germline V gene data show CDR1 as SEHNR and CDR2 as FQNEAQ (reference sequence). This CDR3 is CASSLTGTGNNEQFF. CDR3 nucleotides: TGTGCCAGCAGCTTAACCGGGACAGGGAACAATGAGCAGTTCTTC.

The V gene is TRBV9, the J gene TRBJ2-3; perhaps TRBD1 as D (6 bases). Per the germline V gene, CDR1 is SGDLS and CDR2 is YYNGEE. The CDR3 contains 13 residues. V was pared by 4 bases and J by 10 bases, with 16 bases between. The DNA for the CDR3 is TGTGCCAGCAGCTTCCGGACAGAGGCGGCGCAGTATTTT. This codes for CASSFRTEAAQYF. The whole variable domain, remainder taken from reference TRBV9 and TRBJ2-3, is DSGVTQTPKHLITATGQRVTLRCSPRSGDLSVYWYQQSLDQGLQFLIQYYNGEERAKGNILERFSAQQFPDLHSELNLSSLELGDSALYFCASSFRTEAAQYFGPGTRLTVL.

This clonotype came up many times. The chain joins TRBV12-3 or TRBV12-4 to TRBJ2-1; a weak D match, TRBD2 (6 bases). V shed 5 bases and J shed 5 bases, with 16 bases lying between them. The CDR3 length is 15 residues. CDR3 DNA: TGTGCCAGCAGTCTAGGGGCGGGGTCCAACAATGAGCAGTTCTTC. It encodes CASSLGAGSNNEQFF.

The V gene is TRBV20-1, the J gene TRBJ1-2, with TRBD1 as a possible D gene (6 bases). The CDR3 runs to 14 residues. Germline V gene sequence: CDR1 DFQATT, CDR2 SNEGSKA (reference sequence). V shed 6 bases and J shed 1 base, with 15 bases lying between them. CDR3 sequence reads: CSANERGGNYGYTF. CDR3 DNA sequence: TGCAGTGCGAACGAAAGGGGGGGTAACTATGGCTACACCTTC.

The gene calls are TRBV5-1 and TRBJ2-5; TRBD1 might be the D (6 bases). Trimming took 4 bases from V and 3 from J, leaving 13 bases between them. Per germline, CDR1 SGHRS and CDR2 YFSETQ. This CDR3 has 14 amino acids. The CDR3 spells CASSQAPGEETQYF. The CDR3 DNA sequence: TGCGCCAGCAGCCAAGCTCCAGGGGAAGAGACCCAGTACTTC.

J is TRBJ1-4 and V is TRBV28; 11 bases map to TRBD1. Germline assignment: CDR1 MDHEN and CDR2 SYDVKM. Trimming removed 8 bases from V and 7 bases from J; junction bases left unmatched: 3. There are 13 residues in the CDR3. CDR3 amino acids: CASGQGAPEKLFF. In nucleotides, the CDR3 is TGTGCCAGCGGACAGGGGGCGCCTGAAAAACTGTTTTTT.